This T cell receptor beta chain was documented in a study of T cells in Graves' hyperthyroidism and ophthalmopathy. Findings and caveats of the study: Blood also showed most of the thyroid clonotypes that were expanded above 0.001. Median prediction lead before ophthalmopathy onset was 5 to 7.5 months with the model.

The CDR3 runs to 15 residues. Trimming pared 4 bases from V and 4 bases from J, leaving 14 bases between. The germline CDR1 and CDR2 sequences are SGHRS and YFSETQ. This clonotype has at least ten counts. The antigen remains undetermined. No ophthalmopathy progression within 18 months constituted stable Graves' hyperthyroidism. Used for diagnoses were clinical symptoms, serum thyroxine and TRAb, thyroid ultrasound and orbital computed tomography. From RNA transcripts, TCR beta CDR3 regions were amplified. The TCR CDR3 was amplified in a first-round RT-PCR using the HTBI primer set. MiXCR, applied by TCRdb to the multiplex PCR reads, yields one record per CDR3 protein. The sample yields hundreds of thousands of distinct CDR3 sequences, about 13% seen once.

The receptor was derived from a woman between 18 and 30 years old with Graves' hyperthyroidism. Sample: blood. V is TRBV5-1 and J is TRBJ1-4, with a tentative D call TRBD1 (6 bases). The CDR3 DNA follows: TGCGCCAGCAGCCGCGACAGGTCGAATAATGAAAAACTGTTTTTT. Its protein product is CASSRDRSNNEKLFF.